This TCR beta chain comes out of a study of cytomegalovirus exposure and HLA in healthy donors. At the level of the study: In a previous analysis, more than 90 million unique TCR beta sequences were found from some 180 million T cells. Among around 400 genotyped donors, around 80% fell in the Caucasian-associated ancestry cluster. Study findings and constraints: Published work reported that the classifier diagnosed cytomegalovirus status with high specificity and sensitivity. Researchers had no immune exposure information except CMV serostatus available.

PCR employed 60 Vbeta and 13 Jbeta primers. This table comes from immunoSEQ multiplex PCR, and its TCRdb copy is limited to in-frame clones, with some not included. In the table there are approximately 59,000 clones, roughly 60% of which are singletons. A note on this clone: Its antigen is currently unknown.

The germline CDR1 and CDR2 sequences are SGHNT and YENEEA. This CDR3 is built from 14 residues. Trimming stripped 5 bases from V and 7 bases from J, with 12 bases between. This clonotype originated in a man aged 25-40 years in good health and CMV-seronegative. The sequencing input was PBMCs. The rearrangement uses TRBV11-3 and TRBJ1-6, with D unresolved. Here the CDR3 reads CASSQTGRNSPLHF. CDR3 in DNA: TGTGCCAGCAGCCAGACTGGGAGGAATTCACCCCTCCACTTT.